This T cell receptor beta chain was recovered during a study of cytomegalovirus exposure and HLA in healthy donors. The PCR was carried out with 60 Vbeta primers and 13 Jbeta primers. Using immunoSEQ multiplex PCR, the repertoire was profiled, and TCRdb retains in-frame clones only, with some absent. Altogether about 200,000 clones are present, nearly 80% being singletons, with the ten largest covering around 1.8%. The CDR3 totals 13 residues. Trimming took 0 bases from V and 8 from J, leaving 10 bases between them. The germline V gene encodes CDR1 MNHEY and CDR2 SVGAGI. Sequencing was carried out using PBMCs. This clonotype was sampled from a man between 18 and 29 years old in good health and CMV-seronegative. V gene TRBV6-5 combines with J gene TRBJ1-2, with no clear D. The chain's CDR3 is CASSYSADTGYTF. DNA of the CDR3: TGTGCCAGCAGTTACTCGGCCGACACGGGCTACACCTTC.